This T cell receptor (beta chain) was recovered during a study of cytomegalovirus exposure and HLA in healthy donors. Germline CDR1 reads SGHAT; CDR2 reads FQNNGV. Trimming pared 2 bases from V and 6 bases from J, leaving 12 bases between. The CDR3 contains 14 residues. PCR primers comprised 60 Vbeta and 13 Jbeta primers. Sequenced by immunoSEQ multiplex PCR; TCRdb stores in-frame clones only, minus some. The sample table includes approximately 100,000 clones. The receptor comes from a middle-aged man in good health and CMV-seronegative. J is TRBJ2-3 and V is TRBV11-2; tentatively, D is TRBD2 (7 bases). Input material: PBMCs. The CDR3 nucleotides are TGTGCCAGCAGCTTACGGGGGGCAGCTGATACGCAGTATTTT. The encoded protein is CASSLRGAADTQYF.